This T cell receptor beta chain derives from a study of T cell clones after liver transplantation. Study-wide background: Immunosuppression withdrawal was tried within 2 years after liver transplantation in this trial. Three of eight recipients were HCV-positive; others had non-autoimmune, non-viral indications. Overall study findings and caveats: Migration into the graft, not deletion, may explain lost graft donor-reactive T cells. In two subjects, few donor cells limited the measurable donor-reactive repertoire.

Germline lookup yields CDR1 MDHEN and CDR2 SYDVKM. The CDR3 loop spans 15 amino acids. V was clipped by 6 bases and J by 0 bases; unmatched bases: 7. This clone showed up just once. Its target is unknown. Only in-frame clones appear in the TCRdb table, and some are missing; sequencing was by immunoSEQ multiplex PCR. There are 25,000 to 35,000 clones in the sample; over 85% occur only once, and 20% to 30% lies in the top ten. The chain joins TRBV28 to TRBJ2-5, with 7 bases lining up with TRBD1. The sequence came from a human patient who received a liver transplant. Part of the T cells may come from the graft donor. The sample in question was CD8+ T cells from blood, obtained 12 months after liver transplant. Here the CDR3 reads CASSLGTEYQETQYF. In DNA, the CDR3 is TGTGCCAGCAGCCTAGGGACAGAGTACCAAGAGACCCAGTACTTC.